What follows describes a single TCR beta chain. Its specificity is unknown. The sample belongs to a study of Ad26.COV2.S vaccination and SARS-CoV-2 variants. On the study more broadly: Ad26.COV2.S was injected intramuscularly once or twice, 56 days apart. Study-wide results and limits: Total T cell responses were possibly underestimated by TCR breadth and depth analyses. Compared with placebo recipients, vaccine recipients had higher spike-specific TCR breadth. Placebo and vaccine recipients had non-spike TCR breadth that was similar.

The treatment: around 19 received Ad26.COV2.S at low or high dose, single or two shots; about 5 received placebo; per-sample allocation not given. It was on day 63 after the first vaccine or placebo injection that samples were taken. Only in-frame clones appear in the TCRdb table, and some are missing; sequencing was by immunoSEQ multiplex PCR. The table records around 300,000 clones, approximately 90% of them present only once. The CDR3 is 13 residues long. V lost 0 bases, J lost 2 bases, and 7 bases lay in between. Germline V gives CDR1 GTSNPN, CDR2 SVGIG (reference sequence). This TCR was sampled from a person aged 18-60 years who received the Ad26.COV2.S COVID-19 vaccine or a placebo. Specimen: peripheral blood, collected in a trial of Ad26.COV2.S vaccine versus placebo. This chain links TRBV30 with TRBJ1-2, with unresolved D. The CDR3 here is CAWSVMGNYGYTF. The DNA for the CDR3 is TGTGCCTGGAGTGTAATGGGAAACTATGGCTACACCTTC.